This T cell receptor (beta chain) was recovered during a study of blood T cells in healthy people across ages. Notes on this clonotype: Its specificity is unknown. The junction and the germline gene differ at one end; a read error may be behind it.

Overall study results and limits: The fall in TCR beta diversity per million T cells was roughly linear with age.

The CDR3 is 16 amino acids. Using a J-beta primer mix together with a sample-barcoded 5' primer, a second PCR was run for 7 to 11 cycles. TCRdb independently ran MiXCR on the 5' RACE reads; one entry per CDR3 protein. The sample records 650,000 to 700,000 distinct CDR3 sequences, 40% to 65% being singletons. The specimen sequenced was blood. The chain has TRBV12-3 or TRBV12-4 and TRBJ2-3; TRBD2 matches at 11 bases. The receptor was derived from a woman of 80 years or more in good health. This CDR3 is CASSLRSSGRTDAQYF. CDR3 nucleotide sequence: TGTGCCAGCAGTTTAAGGTCTAGCGGGAGGACAGATGCGCAGTATTTT.